The clone carrying this T cell receptor (beta chain) was counted only a few times. TCRdb re-analysed the 5' RACE reads in MiXCR, keeping a single row per CDR3 protein. Of 90,000 to 120,000 distinct CDR3 sequences in the sample, 14% were seen once. The source of the sample is a study of T-cell memory formation after mild COVID-19. Overall study context: TCR clustering was largely donor specific.

Germline values: CDR1 MNHEY, CDR2 SVGAGI. Trimming took off 0 bases at V and 6 bases at J, with 11 bases between the two ends. The CDR3 extends over 14 amino acids. The specimen sequenced was PBMCs or a T cell subset sorted from them (not recorded which). The TCR was taken from a man aged 18-30 years who had mild COVID-19 (a few samples of this study predate the infection). Cell type and time point are not known. The V gene is TRBV6-5, the J gene TRBJ1-1, with a weak D call TRBD1 (5 bases). The CDR3 sequence is CASSYSGGSAEAFF. CDR3 DNA sequence: TGTGCCAGCAGTTACTCGGGGGGGAGTGCTGAAGCTTTCTTT.